This is a list of T cell receptor beta chains from one sample in a study of early T cells in non-severe SARS-CoV-2 infection. One entry per CDR3 protein, called by TCRdb with MiXCR from the 5' RACE reads. The sample has 75,000 to 80,000 distinct CDR3 sequences; about 11% are singletons. The source was whole blood, collected at baseline. The receptor set was obtained from an adult who was a healthcare worker with PCR-confirmed SARS-CoV-2 infection or an uninfected control (not recorded which). Each CDR3 is given with its conserved first and last residue. The order of the fields is CDR3 DNA, CDR3 protein, clone size, J gene, V gene, D gene. The D gene is left open where the match is weak. Clone size is stated in some rows and not others, as once, few, many or a class when expanded.

cdr3_nt: TGCAGTGCTAGGACTGACGGGGGGGCAGATACGCAGTATTTT; cdr3_aa: CSARTDGGADTQYF; clone_size: -; j_call: TRBJ2-3; v_call: TRBV20-1; d_call: TRBD2
cdr3_nt: TGCAGCGTTGAAGATAATTCCCCAGGGAGCAACTATGGCTACACCTTC; cdr3_aa: CSVEDNSPGSNYGYTF; clone_size: -; j_call: TRBJ1-2; v_call: TRBV29-1; d_call: -
cdr3_nt: TGTGCCAGCAGCCCGGTAAAGGGATGGAACTATGGCTACACCTTC; cdr3_aa: CASSPVKGWNYGYTF; clone_size: many; j_call: TRBJ1-2; v_call: TRBV11-2; d_call: -
cdr3_nt: TGCAGCGTTGCTGGGGAGACCCAGTACTTC; cdr3_aa: CSVAGETQYF; clone_size: many; j_call: TRBJ2-5; v_call: TRBV29-1; d_call: -
cdr3_nt: TGTGCCAGCAGGACGACAGGGGAAAACTATGGCTACACCTTC; cdr3_aa: CASRTTGENYGYTF; clone_size: -; j_call: TRBJ1-2; v_call: TRBV28; d_call: TRBD1
cdr3_nt: TGTGCCAGCAGCGCCGGAGGGGAGCGAAACATTCAGTACTTC; cdr3_aa: CASSAGGERNIQYF; clone_size: -; j_call: TRBJ2-4; v_call: TRBV28; d_call: -
cdr3_nt: TGTGCCAGCAGCCTTCCGTTCAGCGGGGGGGCCCAAGAGACCCAGTACTTC; cdr3_aa: CASSLPFSGGAQETQYF; clone_size: -; j_call: TRBJ2-5; v_call: TRBV3-1; d_call: TRBD2
cdr3_nt: TGTGCCAGCAGCATATCGTTTAGGGGAGGATACAATGAGCAGTTCTTC; cdr3_aa: CASSISFRGGYNEQFF; clone_size: many; j_call: TRBJ2-1; v_call: TRBV7-2; d_call: -
cdr3_nt: TGTGCCAGCTCACCGAATTTGGATCAGCCCCAGCATTTT; cdr3_aa: CASSPNLDQPQHF; clone_size: -; j_call: TRBJ1-5; v_call: TRBV18; d_call: -
cdr3_nt: TGCAGTGCTACTGACGCACTAGCGGGGGGCACAGATACGCAGTATTTT; cdr3_aa: CSATDALAGGTDTQYF; clone_size: many; j_call: TRBJ2-3; v_call: TRBV20-1; d_call: TRBD2
cdr3_nt: TGCAGTGCTAGAGTCCCACTGAAAACGCAGTATTTT; cdr3_aa: CSARVPLKTQYF; clone_size: many; j_call: TRBJ2-3; v_call: TRBV20-1; d_call: -
cdr3_nt: TGCAGTGCTAGAGTGGACGGGGTCCTGAATGAGCAGTTCTTC; cdr3_aa: CSARVDGVLNEQFF; clone_size: many; j_call: TRBJ2-1; v_call: TRBV20-1; d_call: -
cdr3_nt: TGTGCCAGCAGCCCGGACGGTTACGAGCAGTACTTC; cdr3_aa: CASSPDGYEQYF; clone_size: -; j_call: TRBJ2-7; v_call: TRBV7-9; d_call: -
cdr3_nt: TGTGCCAGCAGCTTAGATCCAGGGGGTTACACTGAAGCTTTCTTT; cdr3_aa: CASSLDPGGYTEAFF; clone_size: -; j_call: TRBJ1-1; v_call: TRBV7-9; d_call: TRBD1
cdr3_nt: TGCGCCAGCAGCCCCCCCTCCTACGAGCAGTACTTC; cdr3_aa: CASSPPSYEQYF; clone_size: few; j_call: TRBJ2-7; v_call: TRBV5-1; d_call: -
cdr3_nt: TGCGCCAGCAGCCGGGACTTCCAGGAAGAGACCCAGTACTTC; cdr3_aa: CASSRDFQEETQYF; clone_size: few; j_call: TRBJ2-5; v_call: TRBV5-1; d_call: -
cdr3_nt: TGCAGCGTTGGAAGGGGGTCTGGCTACACCTTC; cdr3_aa: CSVGRGSGYTF; clone_size: many; j_call: TRBJ1-2; v_call: TRBV29-1; d_call: -
cdr3_nt: TGCAGCGCCGTGGGACAGAGTTACAATGAGCAGTTCTTC; cdr3_aa: CSAVGQSYNEQFF; clone_size: many; j_call: TRBJ2-1; v_call: TRBV29-1; d_call: TRBD1
cdr3_nt: TGTGCCAGCAGCCTTTTTTTGGGGTACGAGGAGCTGTTTTTT; cdr3_aa: CASSLFLGYEELFF; clone_size: -; j_call: TRBJ2-2; v_call: TRBV12-3/TRBV12-4; d_call: -
cdr3_nt: TGTGCCAGCAGTTCCCCCTCGGGCACAGATACGCAGTATTTT; cdr3_aa: CASSSPSGTDTQYF; clone_size: -; j_call: TRBJ2-3; v_call: TRBV28; d_call: -
cdr3_nt: TGTGCCAGCAGCTCGTTAGTCGTTCAGCCCCAGCATTTT; cdr3_aa: CASSSLVVQPQHF; clone_size: many; j_call: TRBJ1-5; v_call: TRBV7-8; d_call: -
cdr3_nt: TGCGCCAGCAGCTTGGACCCAGGGGTACGCACTGAAGCTTTCTTT; cdr3_aa: CASSLDPGVRTEAFF; clone_size: many; j_call: TRBJ1-1; v_call: TRBV5-1; d_call: -
cdr3_nt: TGCGCCAGCCGACTTGACTGGGACGGGTACAATGAGCAGTTCTTC; cdr3_aa: CASRLDWDGYNEQFF; clone_size: -; j_call: TRBJ2-1; v_call: TRBV5-1; d_call: -
cdr3_nt: TGTGCCAGCAGTAGGGAGACAGGGGGTTTGGGCACTGAAGCTTTCTTT; cdr3_aa: CASSRETGGLGTEAFF; clone_size: many; j_call: TRBJ1-1; v_call: TRBV6-6; d_call: TRBD1
cdr3_nt: TGTGCCAGCAGCCGGGACAGGAACTTGCAGTATTTT; cdr3_aa: CASSRDRNLQYF; clone_size: many; j_call: TRBJ2-3; v_call: TRBV12-3/TRBV12-4; d_call: TRBD1
cdr3_nt: TGCAGTGCCGGGACAGGGATCAATCAGCCCCAGCATTTT; cdr3_aa: CSAGTGINQPQHF; clone_size: -; j_call: TRBJ1-5; v_call: TRBV20-1; d_call: TRBD1
cdr3_nt: TGTGCCAGCAGACCCCAACGGTTCCCTTCCTATGGCTACACCTTC; cdr3_aa: CASRPQRFPSYGYTF; clone_size: many; j_call: TRBJ1-2; v_call: TRBV12-3/TRBV12-4; d_call: -
cdr3_nt: TGTGCCAGTACGCAAGGGGGGGCTGAGAAGCCCCAGCATTTT; cdr3_aa: CASTQGGAEKPQHF; clone_size: many; j_call: TRBJ1-5; v_call: TRBV18; d_call: -
cdr3_nt: TGTGCCAGCAGTTTAAGAATTGCGTGGGGCACTGAAGCTTTCTTT; cdr3_aa: CASSLRIAWGTEAFF; clone_size: -; j_call: TRBJ1-1; v_call: TRBV28; d_call: -
cdr3_nt: TGTGCCAGCAGCTTAGGCCCGGTAGGGTCCTACAATGAGCAGTTCTTC; cdr3_aa: CASSLGPVGSYNEQFF; clone_size: few; j_call: TRBJ2-1; v_call: TRBV7-2; d_call: -
cdr3_nt: TGTGCCAGCAGCTTGCAGGGGGGGCCCAGGGAGACCCAGTACTTC; cdr3_aa: CASSLQGGPRETQYF; clone_size: many; j_call: TRBJ2-5; v_call: TRBV5-6; d_call: -
cdr3_nt: TGTGCCAGCAGCTTAGATCCCAGGGACCCCTACGAGCAGTACTTC; cdr3_aa: CASSLDPRDPYEQYF; clone_size: -; j_call: TRBJ2-7; v_call: TRBV11-2; d_call: -
cdr3_nt: TGCGCCAGCAGCTTGGCTCCCCCTCGAGGCTACACCTTC; cdr3_aa: CASSLAPPRGYTF; clone_size: few; j_call: TRBJ1-2; v_call: TRBV5-1; d_call: -
cdr3_nt: TGTGCCAGCAGTTTTCTTCCGACAGGGGATACCGGGGAGCTGTTTTTT; cdr3_aa: CASSFLPTGDTGELFF; clone_size: -; j_call: TRBJ2-2; v_call: TRBV27; d_call: TRBD1
cdr3_nt: TGTGCCAGCAGCCTCGGACAGGTAGAGACCCAGTACTTC; cdr3_aa: CASSLGQVETQYF; clone_size: -; j_call: TRBJ2-5; v_call: TRBV11-1; d_call: TRBD1
cdr3_nt: TGTGCCAGCAGCCAAGATCCGTTAGAGACCCAGTACTTC; cdr3_aa: CASSQDPLETQYF; clone_size: many; j_call: TRBJ2-5; v_call: TRBV3-1; d_call: -
cdr3_nt: TGTGCCAGCAGCTTACAGGGGTTCACTGAAGCTTTCTTT; cdr3_aa: CASSLQGFTEAFF; clone_size: -; j_call: TRBJ1-1; v_call: TRBV7-9; d_call: -
cdr3_nt: TGCAGTGCTAGCCCCTTAGCGGGGGGACCTAGCACAGATACGCAGTATTTT; cdr3_aa: CSASPLAGGPSTDTQYF; clone_size: -; j_call: TRBJ2-3; v_call: TRBV20-1; d_call: TRBD2
cdr3_nt: TGCAGTGCTATCGGACAGTCAGATACGCAGTATTTT; cdr3_aa: CSAIGQSDTQYF; clone_size: once; j_call: TRBJ2-3; v_call: TRBV20-1; d_call: -